The rows below give T cell receptor beta chains drawn from one sample of a study of blood T cell repertoires in COVID-19. Only in-frame clones appear in the TCRdb table, and some are missing; sequencing was by immunoSEQ multiplex PCR. The data contain roughly 400,000 clones, approximately 85% of them seen just once; the ten biggest clones take up around 2.1%. Source material: PBMCs or T cells enriched from blood (not recorded which). These receptors originate from a woman in her 40s with acute COVID-19. Each CDR3 is given with its conserved first and last residue. The D gene is left open where the match is weak. Clone sizes are given selectively: once, few, many, or a class where the clone is expanded.

cdr3_aa	cdr3_nt	v_call	j_call	clone_size	d_call
CASSLDRVGKGPQHF	TGTGCCAGCAGCTTGGACAGGGTAGGGAAAGGGCCCCAGCATTTT	TRBV7-8	TRBJ1-5	.	TRBD1
CASSLYMDTEAFF	TGTGCCAGCAGCCTGTACATGGACACTGAAGCTTTCTTT	TRBV14	TRBJ1-1	.	.
CAWSGDFRELFF	TGTGCCTGGAGTGGGGACTTCCGGGAGCTGTTTTTT	TRBV30	TRBJ2-2	.	.
CASSPGTGVSDTQYF	TGTGCCAGCAGCCCCGGGACGGGGGTTTCAGATACGCAGTATTTT	TRBV5-6	TRBJ2-3	once	.
CASSTQSQGNGYTF	TGTGCCAGTAGTACCCAATCACAGGGGAATGGCTACACCTTC	TRBV19	TRBJ1-2	.	TRBD1
CATSDRPTGTDGYTF	TGTGCCACCAGTGATAGACCGACAGGGACTGATGGCTACACCTTC	TRBV24-1	TRBJ1-2	.	TRBD1
CASSQAHNQPQHF	TGCGCCAGCAGCCAAGCCCATAATCAGCCCCAGCATTTT	TRBV4-1	TRBJ1-5	.	.
CASTQGGGPRNEQFF	TGTGCCAGCACCCAAGGGGGGGGCCCCCGGAATGAGCAGTTCTTC	TRBV3-1/TRBV3-2	TRBJ2-1	.	.
CASSPGGVGNTIYF	TGTGCCAGCAGCCCCGGGGGGGTTGGAAACACCATATATTTT	TRBV3-1/TRBV3-2	TRBJ1-3	.	.
CASSQPRGTNEKLFF	TGCGCCAGCAGCCAGCCCCGAGGTACTAATGAAAAACTGTTTTTT	TRBV4-1	TRBJ1-4	.	.
CASSFGGTSSYEQYF	TGCGCCAGCAGCTTCGGGGGAACAAGCTCCTACGAGCAGTACTTC	TRBV5-1	TRBJ2-7	.	.
CATLDAEGAPRGTEAFF	TGTGCCACCCTTGATGCGGAGGGGGCCCCGAGGGGCACTGAAGCTTTCTTT	TRBV28	TRBJ1-1	once	TRBD1
CAWSVTGYEQYF	TGTGCCTGGAGTGTGACAGGGTACGAGCAGTACTTC	TRBV30	TRBJ2-7	.	TRBD1
CASSLGATRSGANVLTF	TGTGCCAGCAGCTTGGGGGCAACTCGCTCTGGGGCCAACGTCCTGACTTTC	TRBV5-6	TRBJ2-6	.	.
CASTKQGGTGELFF	TGTGCCAGTACCAAACAGGGGGGAACCGGGGAGCTGTTTTTT	TRBV19	TRBJ2-2	.	TRBD1
CASSHRGRGPNTGELFF	TGTGCCAGCAGTCACAGGGGCAGGGGGCCGAACACCGGGGAGCTGTTTTTT	TRBV14	TRBJ2-2	.	TRBD1
CASSLGQGRVEKLFF	TGTGCCAGCAGCTTGGGCCAGGGGCGGGTTGAAAAACTGTTTTTT	TRBV5-6	TRBJ1-4	.	.
CASRPSGGEGYGYTF	TGCGCCAGCAGGCCTTCAGGGGGCGAAGGCTATGGCTACACCTTC	TRBV10-2	TRBJ1-2	.	TRBD1
CASSLSQLYTGELFF	TGTGCCAGCAGCTTGTCACAGCTGTACACCGGGGAGCTGTTTTTT	TRBV5-6	TRBJ2-2	.	.
CASSPPILGPGTGELFF	TGTGCCAGCTCACCACCGATTTTAGGTCCGGGCACCGGGGAGCTGTTTTTT	TRBV18	TRBJ2-2	.	.
CASAGPPNQPQHF	TGTGCCAGCGCGGGACCCCCGAATCAGCCCCAGCATTTT	TRBV25-1	TRBJ1-5	.	.
CASSLDGTNEKLFF	TGCGCCAGCAGCTTGGACGGAACTAATGAAAAACTGTTTTTT	TRBV5-1	TRBJ1-4	.	.
CASSPGRGDTDTQYF	TGTGCCAGCAGTCCAGGGCGGGGGGACACAGATACGCAGTATTTT	TRBV27	TRBJ2-3	.	TRBD2
CASSKIMASGPPSYEQYF	TGTGCCAGCAGCAAAATAATGGCTAGCGGACCTCCTTCCTACGAGCAGTACTTC	TRBV21-1	TRBJ2-7	.	.
CASSLRGGREETQYF	TGTGCCAGCAGTTTAAGAGGGGGCCGTGAAGAGACCCAGTACTTC	TRBV28	TRBJ2-5	.	TRBD1
CASSPRTGGMDTGELFF	TGTGCCAGCAGTCCTAGGACAGGGGGCATGGACACCGGGGAGCTGTTTTTT	TRBV27	TRBJ2-2	.	TRBD1
CASGQGRNLSYNEQFF	TGTGCCAGCGGACAGGGTCGGAACCTCTCCTACAATGAGCAGTTCTTC	TRBV21-1	TRBJ2-1	.	.
CASSQVGTGGDIQYF	TGCGCCAGCAGCCAAGTCGGGACAGGGGGGGACATTCAGTACTTC	TRBV4-1	TRBJ2-4	.	TRBD1
CASSSHRLAGETDTQYF	TGTGCCAGTAGTTCTCACCGACTAGCGGGGGAGACAGATACGCAGTATTTT	TRBV19	TRBJ2-3	.	TRBD2
CASSYEAGGFYEQYF	TGTGCCAGCAGTTACGAGGCAGGGGGCTTTTACGAGCAGTACTTC	TRBV6-5	TRBJ2-7	.	TRBD1
CASSPGGETQYF	TGCGCCAGCAGCCCGGGAGGGGAGACCCAGTACTTC	TRBV5-1	TRBJ2-5	.	TRBD2